This T cell receptor beta chain stems from a study of T cells in Graves' hyperthyroidism and ophthalmopathy. Whole-study results and caveats: Among thyroid clonotypes expanded above 0.001, most also appeared in blood.

The germline V gene has CDR1 MDHEN and CDR2 SYDVKM. The CDR3 is 18 residues long. Deletions cut 7 bases from V and 3 bases from J, with 28 bases between. This clonotype was observed a handful of times. The antigen is not known. The investigators amplified TCR beta CDR3 regions from RNA transcripts. First-round RT-PCR targeting the TCR CDR3 was performed with the HTBI primer set. TCRdb fed the multiplex PCR reads into MiXCR, producing one record per CDR3 protein. Among approximately 740,000 distinct CDR3 sequences, about 15% were seen once, and the ten largest hold roughly 10%. Sequenced sample: blood. The chain couples TRBV28 to TRBJ2-7; D is possibly TRBD1 (5 bases). The sequence was obtained from a woman aged 18-29 years with Graves' hyperthyroidism. The CDR3 reads CASTPSDSEFWNYYEQYF. The CDR3 region has the DNA TGTGCCAGCACACCCTCCGACAGCGAATTTTGGAACTACTACGAGCAGTACTTC.